Following are 9 T cell receptor beta chains from one sample sequenced in a study of CXCR3-negative and CXCR3-positive naive CD8 T cells. Study results and limitations: Comparison of naive cells showed more hydrophobic TRB CDR3s in CXCR3-positive than in CXCR3-negative naive cells.

5' RACE that incorporated UMI labels was used to prepare the TRB cDNA libraries. TCRdb re-analyzed the 5' RACE reads; it lists each CDR3 protein once, without DNA. The table lists some 54,000 distinct CDR3 sequences. For these receptors, no antigen is known. Sequencing was performed on naive CXCR3+ CD8+ T cells from blood. Subset indicated: CD45RO-CCR7+CD27+CD95- naive CD8+ T cells expressing CXCR3 (TNR3+). These receptors were collected from a human donor in good health. Some clones in this sample may be carry-over from other donors' samples.

The J gene is TRBJ1-2, the V gene TRBV7-2; lacking DNA, the TRBD1 call made by TCRdb goes unchecked. This CDR3 region has 14 residues. Germline assignment: CDR1 SGHTA and CDR2 FQGNSA. The CDR3 is CASREPPEGYGYTF.

V is TRBV12-5 and J is TRBJ1-5. Germline loops: CDR1 LGHNT, CDR2 FRNRAP. The CDR3 runs to 12 residues. CDR3 sequence: CASGFSNQPQHF.

The chain recombines TRBV10-3 with TRBJ2-2; TCRdb returns TRBD1, unconfirmable since there is no DNA. CDR3 size: 17 residues. CDR1 is ENHRY and CDR2 is SYGVKD in the germline V gene. CDR3 sequence reads: CAISHPGQGSNTGELFF.

The J gene is TRBJ2-7, the V gene TRBV18. Germline CDR1 and CDR2: KGHSH and LQKENI. The CDR3 totals 15 residues. The CDR3 loop is CASSDRDIGPYEQYF.

The V gene is TRBV5-6, the J gene TRBJ2-3; TCRdb calls TRBD2, which cannot be checked without DNA. This CDR3 spans 17 amino acids. In germline, CDR1 is SGHDT, CDR2 YYEEEE. Here the CDR3 reads CASSLGQRSGGLDTQYF.

The V gene is TRBV20-1, the J gene TRBJ2-7; without DNA, the TCRdb call of TRBD1 cannot be checked. The CDR3 runs to 13 residues. CDR1 and CDR2 (germline): DFQATT, SNEGSKA (reference sequence). The CDR3 protein is CSATKTGSYEQYF.

The chain carries TRBV28 and TRBJ2-3. The CDR3 has 13 amino acids. CDR1 is MDHEN, CDR2 SYDVKM, per germline. The CDR3 is CASQTPLTDTQYF.

The V and J genes are TRBV28 and TRBJ2-1; the D call of TRBD2 rests on TCRdb alone, since no DNA is present to check it. CDR1 and CDR2 (germline): MDHEN, SYDVKM. The CDR3 is 15 amino acids. CDR3 residues: CASSFKTSGSNEQFF.

This chain links TRBV6-8 with TRBJ1-2; the TCRdb D gene call, TRBD1, has no DNA to confirm it. The CDR3 runs 14 residues. CDR1 and CDR2 from the germline V gene are MNHGY and SAAAGT. CDR3 protein: CASSNRGPEGGYTF.